The 10 T cell receptor beta chains listed next were all sequenced from one sample in a study of blood T cell repertoires in COVID-19. Only in-frame clones appear in the TCRdb table, and some are missing; sequencing was by immunoSEQ multiplex PCR. The table lists approximately 450,000 clones, about 89% of them singletons. Source material: peripheral blood. These receptors originate from a woman between 25 and 40 years old with acute or convalescent COVID-19.

V and J are TRBV12-3 or TRBV12-4 and TRBJ2-1, with TRBD1 matching 8 bases. This CDR3 spans 13 amino acids. The ends lost 3 bases at V and 9 bases at J; junction bases unmatched: 4. The CDR3 reads CASSFSGGGEQFF. The DNA for the CDR3 is TGTGCCAGCAGTTTCTCAGGGGGCGGTGAGCAGTTCTTC.

CDR3 nucleotides: TGTGCCAGTAGCCAGACAGGGCTTGTCCCCAGTGGCTACACCTTC. Translated, it gives CASSQTGLVPSGYTF. The chain has TRBV19 and TRBJ1-2, with TRBD1 matching over 7 bases. The CDR3 length is 15 residues. The germline V gene encodes CDR1 LNHDA and CDR2 SQIVND (reference sequence). V shed 6 bases, J shed 7 bases, and the junction held 14 bases outside the gene matches.

The chain links TRBV4-1 to TRBJ2-1; 8 bases fit TRBD2. Germline V CDR1 and CDR2: MGHRA, YSYEKL. The CDR3 is 15 amino acids. V gave up 1 base and J gave up 2 bases; unmatched junction bases: 1. The CDR3 coding sequence is TGCGCCAGCAGCCAAGCGGGGGGGCCCTACAATGAGCAGTTCTTC. This sequence encodes CASSQAGGPYNEQFF.

This sequence joins TRBV5-1 and TRBJ2-3; the match to TRBD1 covers 12 bases. Germline V gives CDR1 SGHRS, CDR2 YFSETQ. This CDR3 is 19 amino acids long. Trimming cost V 3 bases and J 0 bases; bases outside gene matches: 11. In nucleotides, the CDR3 is TGCGCCAGCAGCTCGCCGGGACAGGGGGCCCGCACAAGCACAGATACGCAGTATTTT. Protein sequence: CASSSPGQGARTSTDTQYF.

This chain links TRBV12-3 or TRBV12-4 with TRBJ2-7; D is perhaps TRBD1 (5 bases). The germline V and J ends were trimmed by 7 bases and 5 bases, with 15 bases remaining between them. This CDR3 contains 13 residues. The chain's CDR3 is CASTAVGADEQYF. In DNA form, the CDR3 reads TGTGCCAGCACCGCGGTAGGGGCGGACGAGCAGTACTTC.

The rearrangement links TRBV6-5 to TRBJ1-1; no reliable D call. Germline V gene data show CDR1 as MNHEY and CDR2 as SVGAGI. Between the trimmed V and J ends, which lost 4 bases and 1 base, there was a span of 16 bases. This CDR3 has 16 amino acids. CDR3 amino acids: CASSSSGRLGNTEAFF. The DNA of the CDR3 is TGTGCCAGCAGTTCCTCGGGCAGGCTCGGGAACACTGAAGCTTTCTTT.

The rearrangement joins TRBV2 to TRBJ2-3; 9 bases align to TRBD2. This CDR3 has 16 residues. Germline V gives CDR1 SNHLY, CDR2 FYNNEI. V shed 7 bases, J shed 6 bases, and the junction held 14 bases outside the gene matches. The CDR3 is CASTRFSAGGRDTQYF. The DNA of the CDR3 is TGTGCCAGCACCCGGTTCTCAGCGGGGGGCCGGGATACGCAGTATTTT.

The sample holds one count of this clone. The rearrangement joins TRBV18 to TRBJ2-2; weak D call: TRBD1 (5 bases). This CDR3 is built from 15 residues. V was shortened by 1 base and J by 2 bases, with 8 bases between the two germline ends. CDR1 KGHSH and CDR2 LQKENI come from the germline V gene. As DNA, the CDR3 is TGTGCCAGCTCACCACTGACAGACAACACCGGGGAGCTGTTTTTT. This translates into CASSPLTDNTGELFF. Full variable domain (remainder filled in from reference TRBV18 and TRBJ2-2): NAGVMQNPRHLVRRRGQEARLRCSPMKGHSHVYWYRQLPEEGLKFMVYLQKENIIDESGMPKERFSAEFPKEGPSILRIQQVVRGDSAAYFCASSPLTDNTGELFFGEGSRLTVL.

This clone showed up just once. The chain uses TRBV9 and TRBJ2-7; TRBD1 matches at 8 bases. The V segment lost 0 bases and the J segment 5 bases; nucleotides outside the gene matches: 4. CDR1 is SGDLS, CDR2 YYNGEE, per germline. The CDR3 length is 14 residues. CDR3 loop: CASSVGTTGDEQYF. The CDR3 DNA follows: TGTGCCAGCAGCGTAGGAACGACAGGGGACGAGCAGTACTTC.

The V and J genes are TRBV5-4 and TRBJ2-1; TRBD1 might be the D (7 bases). Per germline, CDR1 SGHNT and CDR2 YYREEE (reference sequence). V was clipped by 2 bases and J by 6 bases, with 15 bases between them. The CDR3 loop spans 15 amino acids. The CDR3 bases are TGTGCCAGCAGCTTTAACGGACAGGAGGGCAATGAGCAGTTCTTC. It specifies CASSFNGQEGNEQFF.